These 7 T cell receptor beta chains came from one sample sequenced in a study of T cells in Graves' hyperthyroidism and ophthalmopathy. TCR beta CDR3 region amplification was performed from RNA transcripts. An initial round of RT-PCR targeting the TCR CDR3 relied on the HTBI primer set. MiXCR, run by TCRdb on the multiplex PCR reads, gives a single entry per CDR3 protein. The data show some 200,000 distinct CDR3 sequences, approximately 17% seen once. Material for sequencing was blood. All receptors derive from a man aged 45 to 65 with Graves' hyperthyroidism.

This clonotype appeared many times. V and J are TRBV28 and TRBJ2-5; possible D gene TRBD1, 6 bases. Trimming cost V 1 base and J 0 bases, with 6 bases left between them. The CDR3 runs 14 residues. CDR1 is MDHEN, CDR2 SYDVKM, per germline. The CDR3 nucleotides are TGTGCCAGCAGTTTATACAGGGACCAAGAGACCCAGTACTTC. It encodes CASSLYRDQETQYF.

This clonotype was recorded a few times. A much more abundant neighbour one base away suggests this may be a read error. This sequence joins TRBV2 and TRBJ1-1; weak D call: TRBD1 (6 bases). V was shortened by 2 bases and J by 5 bases, with 12 bases between the two germline ends. Per germline, CDR1 SNHLY and CDR2 FYNNEI. The CDR3 totals 14 residues. The CDR3 region has the DNA TGTGCCAGCAGTGAAAATCTGGGGGCGACTGAAGCTTTCTTT. Protein product: CASSENLGATEAFF.

A few counts support this clonotype. The J gene is TRBJ2-2, the V gene TRBV25-1, with 11 bases lining up with TRBD2. This CDR3 is 18 amino acids long. With 1 base clipped from V and 5 bases from J, the junction kept 9 bases outside the gene matches. Germline loops: CDR1 MGHDK, CDR2 SYGVNS. The CDR3 coding sequence is TGTGCCAGCAGTGAATCTGTCCTAGCGGGAGGTCGGACCGGGGAGCTGTTTTTT. Translation: CASSESVLAGGRTGELFF.

The rearrangement uses TRBV5-1 and TRBJ1-2; the match to TRBD1 covers 11 bases. V was clipped by 0 bases and J by 6 bases; unmatched bases: 7. The germline gives CDR1 SGHRS, CDR2 YFSETQ. This CDR3 contains 16 residues. CDR3 sequence: CASSLAGQGATDGYTF. Here the CDR3 DNA reads TGCGCCAGCAGCTTGGCAGGACAGGGGGCGACAGATGGCTACACCTTC. The full variable domain, in which reference TRBV5-1 and TRBJ1-2 provide the parts outside the CDR3, is KAGVTQTPRYLIKTRGQQVTLSCSPISGHRSVSWYQQTPGQGLQFLFEYFSETQRNKGNFPGRFSGRQFSNSRSEMNVSTLELGDSALYLCASSLAGQGATDGYTFGSGTRLTVV.

Note on this clonotype: At one of its ends the junction is not consistent with the germline gene, which may arise from a read error. The J gene is TRBJ2-1, the V gene TRBV2; 12 bases match TRBD2. Germline V CDR1 and CDR2: SNHLY, FYNNEI. The CDR3 runs 16 residues. In DNA form, the CDR3 reads TGTGCCAACAGTGAACCCCTAGCGGGAGGGCCGTATGAGCAGTTCTTC. Its protein product is CANSEPLAGGPYEQFF.

There are many counts of this clonotype. The V gene is TRBV6-2 or TRBV6-3, the J gene TRBJ2-2; no clear D gene. Germline V CDR1 and CDR2: MNHEY, SVGEGT. Trimming shortened V by 2 bases and J by 1 base, and 5 bases separated the two germline ends. This CDR3 comprises 14 residues. Here the CDR3 reads CASSYTGNTGELFF. CDR3 sequence (DNA): TGTGCCAGCAGTTACACTGGGAACACCGGGGAGCTGTTTTTT.

In its sample, this clonotype was seen many times. The chain combines TRBV28 with TRBJ1-5; maybe TRBD1 (6 bases). Germline assignment: CDR1 MDHEN and CDR2 SYDVKM. This CDR3 region has 15 residues. With 6 bases removed from V and 9 bases from J, the gap between germline ends came to 21 bases. CDR3 region: CASSLGGGQKRPQHF. CDR3 in DNA: TGTGCCAGCAGCTTAGGCGGAGGACAGAAGCGGCCCCAGCATTTT. Full variable domain (missing parts from reference TRBV28 and TRBJ1-5): DVKVTQSSRYLVKRTGEKVFLECVQDMDHENMFWYRQDPGLGLRLIYFSYDVKMKEKGDIPEGYSVSREKKERFSLILESASTNQTSMYLCASSLGGGQKRPQHFGDGTRLSIL.